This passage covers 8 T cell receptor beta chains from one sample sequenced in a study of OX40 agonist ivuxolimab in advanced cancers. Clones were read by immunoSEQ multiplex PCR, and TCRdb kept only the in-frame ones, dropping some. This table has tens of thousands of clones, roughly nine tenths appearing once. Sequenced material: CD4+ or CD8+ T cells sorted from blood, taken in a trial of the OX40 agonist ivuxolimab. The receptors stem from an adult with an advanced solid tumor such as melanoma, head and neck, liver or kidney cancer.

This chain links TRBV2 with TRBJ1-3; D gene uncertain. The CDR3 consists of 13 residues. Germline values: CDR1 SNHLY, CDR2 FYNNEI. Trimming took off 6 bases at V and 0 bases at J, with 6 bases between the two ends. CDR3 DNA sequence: TGTGCCAGCAGGGTGCGCTCTGGAAACACCATATATTTT. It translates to CASRVRSGNTIYF. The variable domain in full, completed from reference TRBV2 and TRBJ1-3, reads EPEVTQTPSHQVTQMGQEVILRCVPISNHLYFYWYRQILGQKVEFLVSFYNNEISEKSEIFDDQFSVERPDGSNFTLKIRSTKLEDSAMYFCASRVRSGNTIYFGEGSWLTVV.

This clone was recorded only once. For the CDR3, the DNA is TGTGCCTGGAGTGGTCAAACTCTCCGGGACTTCAAGAACACCGGGGAGCTGTTTTTT. This codes for CAWSGQTLRDFKNTGELFF. V gene TRBV30 combines with J gene TRBJ2-2; tentatively, D is TRBD2 (6 bases). Trimming pared 1 base from V and 1 base from J, leaving 22 bases between. This CDR3 has 19 residues. The germline V gene has CDR1 GTSNPN and CDR2 SVGIG (reference sequence).

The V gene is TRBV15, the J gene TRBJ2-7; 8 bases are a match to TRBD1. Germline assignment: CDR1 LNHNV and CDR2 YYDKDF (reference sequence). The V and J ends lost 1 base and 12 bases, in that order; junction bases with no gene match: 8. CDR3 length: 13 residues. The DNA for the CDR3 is TGTGCCACCAGCAGAGGACGGGACAGGAACCCGTACTTC. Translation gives CATSRGRDRNPYF.

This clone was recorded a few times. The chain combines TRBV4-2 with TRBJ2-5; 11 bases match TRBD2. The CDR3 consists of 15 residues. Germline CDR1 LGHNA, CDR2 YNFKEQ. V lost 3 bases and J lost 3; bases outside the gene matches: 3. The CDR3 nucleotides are TGTGCCAGCAGCCAGGGACTAGCGGAAGAAGAGACCCAGTACTTC. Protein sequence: CASSQGLAEEETQYF.

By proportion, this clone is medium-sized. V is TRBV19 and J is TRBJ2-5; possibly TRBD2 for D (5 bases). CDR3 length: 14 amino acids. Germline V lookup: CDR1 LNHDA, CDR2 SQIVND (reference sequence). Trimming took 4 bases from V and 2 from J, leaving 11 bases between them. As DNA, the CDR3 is TGTGCCAGTAGTACCCGGGATTTTCAAGAGACCCAGTACTTC. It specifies CASSTRDFQETQYF.

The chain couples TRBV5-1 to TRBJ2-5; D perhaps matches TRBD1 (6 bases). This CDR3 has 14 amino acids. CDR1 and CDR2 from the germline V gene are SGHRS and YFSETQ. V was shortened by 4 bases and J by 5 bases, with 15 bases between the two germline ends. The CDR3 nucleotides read TGCGCCAGCAGCCAAGGCAGGGGATTGGAGACCCAGTACTTC. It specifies CASSQGRGLETQYF.

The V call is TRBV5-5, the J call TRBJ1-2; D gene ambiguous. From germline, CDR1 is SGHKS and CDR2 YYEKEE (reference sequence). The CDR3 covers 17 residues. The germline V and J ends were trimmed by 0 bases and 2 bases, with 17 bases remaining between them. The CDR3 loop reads CASSLEWVVSTNYGYTF. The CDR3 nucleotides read TGTGCCAGCAGCTTGGAGTGGGTAGTCAGTACCAACTATGGCTACACCTTC.

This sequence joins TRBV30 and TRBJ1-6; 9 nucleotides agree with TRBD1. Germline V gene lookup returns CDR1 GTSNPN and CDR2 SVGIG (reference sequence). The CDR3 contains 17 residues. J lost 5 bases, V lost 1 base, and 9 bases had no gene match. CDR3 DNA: TGTGCCTGGAGTGGGGGCTTGGGACAGGGCGATAATTCACCCCTCCACTTT. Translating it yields CAWSGGLGQGDNSPLHF. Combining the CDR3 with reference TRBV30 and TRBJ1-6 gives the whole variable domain SQTIHQWPATLVQPVGSPLSLECTVEGTSNPNLYWYRQAAGRGLQLLFYSVGIGQISSEVPQNLSASRPQDRQFILSSKKLLLSDSGFYLCAWSGGLGQGDNSPLHFGNGTRLTVT.